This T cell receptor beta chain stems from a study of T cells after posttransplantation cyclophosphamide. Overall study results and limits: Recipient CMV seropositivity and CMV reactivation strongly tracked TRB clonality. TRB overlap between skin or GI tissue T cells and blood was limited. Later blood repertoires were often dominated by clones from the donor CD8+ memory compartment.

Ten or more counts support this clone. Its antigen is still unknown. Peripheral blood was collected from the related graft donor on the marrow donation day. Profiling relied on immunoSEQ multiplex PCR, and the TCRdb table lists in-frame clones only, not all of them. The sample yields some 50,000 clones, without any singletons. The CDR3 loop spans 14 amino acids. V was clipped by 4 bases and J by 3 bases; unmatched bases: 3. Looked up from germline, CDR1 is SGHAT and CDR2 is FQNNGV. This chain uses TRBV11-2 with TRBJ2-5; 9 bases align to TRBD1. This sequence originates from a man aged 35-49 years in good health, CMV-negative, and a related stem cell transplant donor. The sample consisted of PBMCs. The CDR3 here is CASSSGQGKETQYF. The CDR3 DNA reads TGTGCCAGCAGCTCCGGACAGGGGAAAGAGACCCAGTACTTC. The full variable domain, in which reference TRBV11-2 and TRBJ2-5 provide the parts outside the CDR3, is EAGVAQSPRYKIIEKRQSVAFWCNPISGHATLYWYQQILGQGPKLLIQFQNNGVVDDSQLPKDRFSAERLKGVDSTLKIQPAKLEDSAVYLCASSSGQGKETQYFGPGTRLLVL.